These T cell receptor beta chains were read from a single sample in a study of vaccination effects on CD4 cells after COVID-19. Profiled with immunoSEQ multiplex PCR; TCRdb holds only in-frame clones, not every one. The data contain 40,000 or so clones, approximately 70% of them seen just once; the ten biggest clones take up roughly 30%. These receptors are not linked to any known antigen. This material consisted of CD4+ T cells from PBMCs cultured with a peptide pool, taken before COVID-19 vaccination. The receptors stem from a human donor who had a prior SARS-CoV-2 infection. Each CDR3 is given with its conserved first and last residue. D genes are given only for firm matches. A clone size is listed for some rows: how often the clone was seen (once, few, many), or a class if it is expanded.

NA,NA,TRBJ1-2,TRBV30,CAWSPLGTDYGYTF,TGTGCCTGGAGCCCCCTGGGAACAGACTATGGCTACACCTTC
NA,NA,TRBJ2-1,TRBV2,CASARAVSYNEQFF,TGTGCCAGCGCTCGAGCGGTAAGCTACAATGAGCAGTTCTTC
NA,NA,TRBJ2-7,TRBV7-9,CASTISGAEDEQYF,TGTGCCAGCACGATCTCCGGGGCCGAGGACGAGCAGTACTTC
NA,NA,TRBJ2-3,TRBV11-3,CASSAQGSTDTQYF,TGTGCCAGCAGTGCTCAGGGGAGCACAGATACGCAGTATTTT
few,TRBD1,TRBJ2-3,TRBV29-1,CSVTILRGLADTQYF,TGCAGCGTTACGATCCTCAGGGGGCTCGCAGATACGCAGTATTTT
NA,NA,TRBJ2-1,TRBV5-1,CASSLTGEQKYNEQFF,TGCGCCAGCAGCTTAACTGGGGAGCAGAAGTACAATGAGCAGTTCTTC
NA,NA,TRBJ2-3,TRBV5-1,CASSLSRGADTQYF,TGCGCCAGCAGCTTGTCCAGGGGCGCAGATACGCAGTATTTT
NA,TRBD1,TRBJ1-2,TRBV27,CASSAGQGIYGYTF,TGTGCCAGCAGTGCGGGACAGGGGATTTATGGCTACACCTTC
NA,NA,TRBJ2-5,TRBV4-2,CASSQESQETQYF,TGTGCCAGCAGCCAAGAATCCCAAGAGACCCAGTACTTC
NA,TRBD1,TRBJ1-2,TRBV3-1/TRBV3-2,CASSQATTGYYGYTF,TGTGCCAGCAGCCAAGCGACGACAGGGTACTATGGCTACACCTTC
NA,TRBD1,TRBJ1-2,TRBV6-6,CASWTGNYGYTF,TGTGCCAGCTGGACAGGGAACTATGGCTACACCTTC
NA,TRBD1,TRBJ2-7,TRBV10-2,CASSGTGGREQYF,TGCGCCAGCAGTGGGACAGGGGGCCGCGAGCAGTACTTC
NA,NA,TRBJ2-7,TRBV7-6,CASSDTNSFHEQYF,TGTGCCAGCAGCGACACAAACTCTTTCCACGAGCAGTACTTC
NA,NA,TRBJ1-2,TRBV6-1,CASSEWHRETYTF,TGTGCCAGCAGTGAATGGCACAGGGAGACCTACACCTTC
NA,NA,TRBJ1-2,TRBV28,CASSLYLYGYTF,TGTGCCAGCAGTTTATATCTCTATGGCTACACCTTC
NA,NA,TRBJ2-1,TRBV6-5,CASRWTESSYNEQFF,TGTGCCAGCAGGTGGACGGAGAGCTCCTACAATGAGCAGTTCTTC
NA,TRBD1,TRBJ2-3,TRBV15,CATSRERTRQGAQDTQYF,TGTGCCACCAGCAGAGAGAGAACCCGACAGGGGGCCCAGGATACGCAGTATTTT
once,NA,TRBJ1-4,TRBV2,CASIREAGGDEKLFF,TGTGCCAGCATCCGGGAGGCTGGAGGTGATGAAAAACTGTTTTTT
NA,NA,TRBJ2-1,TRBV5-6,CASSQGLIDNEQFF,TGTGCCAGCAGCCAGGGACTGATTGACAATGAGCAGTTCTTC
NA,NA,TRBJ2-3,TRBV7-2,CASSLTRDDTDTQYF,TGTGCCAGCAGCTTGACCCGGGACGACACAGATACGCAGTATTTT
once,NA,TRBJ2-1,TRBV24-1,CATSGSGGVLSYNEQFF,TGTGCCACCAGTGGGTCGGGGGGCGTCCTCTCCTACAATGAGCAGTTCTTC
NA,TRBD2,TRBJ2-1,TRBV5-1,CASSRTSGISYNEQFF,TGCGCCAGCAGCCGGACTAGCGGGATTTCTTACAATGAGCAGTTCTTC
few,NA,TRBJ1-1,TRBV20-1,CSVRSRGEAFF,TGCAGTGTACGCTCACGAGGTGAAGCTTTCTTT
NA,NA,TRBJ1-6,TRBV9,CASSADLNSPLHF,TGTGCCAGCAGCGCCGATCTCAATTCACCCCTCCACTTT
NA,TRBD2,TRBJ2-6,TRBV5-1,CASNPTGGRARGANVLTF,TGCGCCAGCAACCCAACAGGCGGGAGGGCCCGGGGGGCCAACGTCCTGACTTTC
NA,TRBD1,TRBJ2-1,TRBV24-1,CATSATGDAYNEQFF,TGTGCCACCAGTGCGACAGGGGACGCCTACAATGAGCAGTTCTTC
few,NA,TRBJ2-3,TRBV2,CASSVNRVDTDTQYF,TGTGCCAGCAGTGTAAACAGGGTAGACACAGATACGCAGTATTTT
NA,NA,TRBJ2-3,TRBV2,CASSRLITDTQYF,TGTGCCAGCAGTAGACTGATCACAGATACGCAGTATTTT
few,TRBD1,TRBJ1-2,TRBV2,CASKYTGQGGGYTF,TGTGCCAGCAAATACACGGGACAGGGGGGAGGCTACACCTTC
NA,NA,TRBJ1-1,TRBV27,CASSLYRRNTEAFF,TGTGCCAGCAGTTTGTACAGGCGGAACACTGAAGCTTTCTTT
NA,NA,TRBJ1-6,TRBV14,CASSQVGDLPLHF,TGTGCCAGCAGCCAAGTGGGGGACTTACCCCTCCACTTT
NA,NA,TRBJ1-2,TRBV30,CAWSVYVTDYTF,TGTGCCTGGAGTGTTTACGTGACAGACTACACCTTC
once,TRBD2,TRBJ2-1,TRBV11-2,CASSLRILAGGSYNEQFF,TGTGCCAGCAGCTTGCGAATCTTAGCGGGAGGCTCCTACAATGAGCAGTTCTTC
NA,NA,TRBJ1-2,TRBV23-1,CASSQTCHQEPYGYTF,TGCGCCAGCAGTCAAACATGCCACCAAGAACCCTATGGCTACACCTTC
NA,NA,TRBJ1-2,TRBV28,CASSFVVTYGYTF,TGTGCCAGCAGTTTCGTTGTCACCTATGGCTACACCTTC
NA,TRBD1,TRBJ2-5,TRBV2,CASGDRGRGIKYF,TGTGCCAGCGGGGACAGGGGGCGCGGTATTAAGTACTTC
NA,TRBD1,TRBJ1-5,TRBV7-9,CASSLRQGQPQHF,TGTGCCAGCAGCCTAAGACAGGGTCAGCCCCAGCATTTT
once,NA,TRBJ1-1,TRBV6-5,CASNSPRRTEAFF,TGTGCCAGCAACTCACCCAGGAGAACTGAAGCTTTCTTT
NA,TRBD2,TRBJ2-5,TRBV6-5,CASSYSSLAGLETQYF,TGTGCCAGCAGTTACTCGAGCTTAGCGGGGCTGGAGACCCAGTACTTC